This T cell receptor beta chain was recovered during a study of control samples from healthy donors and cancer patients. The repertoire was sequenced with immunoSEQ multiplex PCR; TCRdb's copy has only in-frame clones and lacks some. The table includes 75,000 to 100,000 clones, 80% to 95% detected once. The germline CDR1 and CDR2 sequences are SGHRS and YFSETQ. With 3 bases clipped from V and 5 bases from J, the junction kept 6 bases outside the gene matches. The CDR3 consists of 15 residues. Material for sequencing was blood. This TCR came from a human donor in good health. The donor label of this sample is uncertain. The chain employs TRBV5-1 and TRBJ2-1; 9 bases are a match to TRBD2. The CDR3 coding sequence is TGCGCCAGCAGCTCTGAGGGGACTAGCAACAATGAGCAGTTCTTC. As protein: CASSSEGTSNNEQFF. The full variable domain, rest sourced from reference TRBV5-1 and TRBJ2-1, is KAGVTQTPRYLIKTRGQQVTLSCSPISGHRSVSWYQQTPGQGLQFLFEYFSETQRNKGNFPGRFSGRQFSNSRSEMNVSTLELGDSALYLCASSSEGTSNNEQFFGPGTRLTVL.